This TCR beta chain was observed in a study of CD8 T cells in ankylosing spondylitis. General study results and limits: Made up of roughly 8 highly homologous variants, a TCR beta motif appeared characteristic of ankylosing spondylitis blood.

With regard to this clonotype: Its antigen is not identified.

Generation of TCR beta libraries employed quantitative 5'-RACE incorporating molecular barcodes. TCRdb re-derived calls from the 5' RACE reads in MiXCR, one entry per CDR3 protein. The sample includes about 480,000 distinct CDR3 sequences, roughly a sixth of them seen just once. The V and J ends lost 0 bases and 3 bases respectively, with 9 bases between them. CDR3 size: 15 residues. Germline V gene sequence: CDR1 SGDLS, CDR2 YYNGEE. This chain joins TRBV9 and TRBJ2-2; no clear D gene. The sample taken for sequencing was blood, either unsorted or a sorted T cell fraction (not recorded which). The clonotype originates from a male donor with ankylosing spondylitis. DNA for the CDR3: TGTGCCAGCAGCGTAGAGGCAGGCCACACCGGGGAGCTGTTTTTT. Translated: CASSVEAGHTGELFF.